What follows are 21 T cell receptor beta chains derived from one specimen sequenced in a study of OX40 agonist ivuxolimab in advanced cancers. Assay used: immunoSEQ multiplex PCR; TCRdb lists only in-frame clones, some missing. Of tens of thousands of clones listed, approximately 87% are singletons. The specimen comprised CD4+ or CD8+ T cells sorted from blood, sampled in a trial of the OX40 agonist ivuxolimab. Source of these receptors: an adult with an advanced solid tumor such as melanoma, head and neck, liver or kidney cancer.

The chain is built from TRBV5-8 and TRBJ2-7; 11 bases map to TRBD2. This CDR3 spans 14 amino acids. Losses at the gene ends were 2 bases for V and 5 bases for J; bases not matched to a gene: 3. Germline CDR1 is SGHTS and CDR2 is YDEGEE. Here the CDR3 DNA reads TGTGCCAGCAGCTTAACTAGCGGGGGTGACGAGCAGTACTTC. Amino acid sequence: CASSLTSGGDEQYF. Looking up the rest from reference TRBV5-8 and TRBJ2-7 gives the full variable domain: EAGVTQSPTHLIKTRGQQATLRCSPISGHTSVYWYQQALGLGLQFLLWYDEGEERNRGNFPPRFSGRQFPNYSSELNVNALELEDSALYLCASSLTSGGDEQYFGPGTRLTVT.

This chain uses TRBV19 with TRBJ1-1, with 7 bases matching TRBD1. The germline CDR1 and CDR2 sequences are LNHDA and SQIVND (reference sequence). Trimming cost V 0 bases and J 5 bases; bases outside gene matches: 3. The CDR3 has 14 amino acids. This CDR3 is CASSIDNRGTEAFF. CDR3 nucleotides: TGTGCCAGTAGTATAGATAACAGGGGAACTGAAGCTTTCTTT.

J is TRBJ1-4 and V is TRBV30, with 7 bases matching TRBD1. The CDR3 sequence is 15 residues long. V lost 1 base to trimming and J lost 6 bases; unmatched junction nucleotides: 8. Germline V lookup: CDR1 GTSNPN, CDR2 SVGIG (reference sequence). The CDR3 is CAWSGKQGFDEKLFF. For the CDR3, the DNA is TGTGCCTGGAGTGGTAAACAGGGGTTCGATGAAAAACTGTTTTTT.

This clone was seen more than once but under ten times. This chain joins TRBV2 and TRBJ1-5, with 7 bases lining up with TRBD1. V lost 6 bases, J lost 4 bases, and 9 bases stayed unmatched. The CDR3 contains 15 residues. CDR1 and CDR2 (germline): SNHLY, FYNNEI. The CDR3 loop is CASRMTGFENQPQHF. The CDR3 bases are TGTGCCAGCAGGATGACAGGGTTCGAGAATCAGCCCCAGCATTTT.

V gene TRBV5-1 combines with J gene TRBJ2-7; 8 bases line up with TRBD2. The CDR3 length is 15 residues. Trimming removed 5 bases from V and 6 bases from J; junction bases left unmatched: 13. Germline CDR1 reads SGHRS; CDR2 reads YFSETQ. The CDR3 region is CASRDTGRAPSEQYF. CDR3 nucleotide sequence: TGCGCCAGCAGGGATACCGGGAGGGCCCCTAGCGAGCAGTACTTC.

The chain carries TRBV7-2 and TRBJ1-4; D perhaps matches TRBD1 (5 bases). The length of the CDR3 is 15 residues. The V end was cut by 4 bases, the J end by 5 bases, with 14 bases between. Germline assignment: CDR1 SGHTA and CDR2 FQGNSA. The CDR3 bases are TGTGCCAGCAGCTCTGCCGGGACCTGGAATGAAAAACTGTTTTTT. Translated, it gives CASSSAGTWNEKLFF.

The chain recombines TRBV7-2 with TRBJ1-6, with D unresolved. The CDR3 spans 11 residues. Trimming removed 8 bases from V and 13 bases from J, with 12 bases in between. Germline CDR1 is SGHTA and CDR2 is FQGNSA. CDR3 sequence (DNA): TGTGCCAGCGAAATGGCAGGTCCCCTCCACTTT. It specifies CASEMAGPLHF.

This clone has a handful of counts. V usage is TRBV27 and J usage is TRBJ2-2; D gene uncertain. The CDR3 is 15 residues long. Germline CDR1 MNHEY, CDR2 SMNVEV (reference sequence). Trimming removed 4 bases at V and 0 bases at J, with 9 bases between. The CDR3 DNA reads TGTGCCAGCAGTTCCTACTACGCGAACACCGGGGAGCTGTTTTTT. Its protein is CASSSYYANTGELFF.

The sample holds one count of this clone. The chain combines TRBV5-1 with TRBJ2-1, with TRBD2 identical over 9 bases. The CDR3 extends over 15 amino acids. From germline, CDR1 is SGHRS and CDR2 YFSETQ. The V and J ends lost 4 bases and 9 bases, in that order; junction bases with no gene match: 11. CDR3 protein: CASSEFEAGGVEQFF. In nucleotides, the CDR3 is TGCGCCAGCAGCGAGTTTGAGGCGGGAGGGGTTGAGCAGTTCTTC.

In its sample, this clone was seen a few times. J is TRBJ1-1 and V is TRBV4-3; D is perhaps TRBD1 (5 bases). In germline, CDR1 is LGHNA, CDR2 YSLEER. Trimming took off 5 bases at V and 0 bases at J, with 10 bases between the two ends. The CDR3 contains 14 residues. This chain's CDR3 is CASSAGDMNTEAFF. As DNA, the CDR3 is TGCGCCAGCAGCGCGGGGGATATGAACACTGAAGCTTTCTTT.

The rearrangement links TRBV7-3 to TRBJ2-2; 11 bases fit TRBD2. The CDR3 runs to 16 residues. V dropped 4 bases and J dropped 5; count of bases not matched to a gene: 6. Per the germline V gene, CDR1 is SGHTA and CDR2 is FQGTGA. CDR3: CASSWDGTSGTGELFF. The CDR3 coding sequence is TGTGCCAGCAGCTGGGATGGGACTAGCGGAACCGGGGAGCTGTTTTTT.

DNA of the CDR3: TGTGCCAGCAGTGTGCGGGGGGAACACAATGAGCAGTTCTTC. Its protein product is CASSVRGEHNEQFF. The J gene is TRBJ2-1, the V gene TRBV2, with 8 bases aligning to TRBD2. The length of the CDR3 is 14 residues. Trimming took 4 bases from V and 5 from J; bases not matched to a gene: 4. Per germline, CDR1 SNHLY and CDR2 FYNNEI.

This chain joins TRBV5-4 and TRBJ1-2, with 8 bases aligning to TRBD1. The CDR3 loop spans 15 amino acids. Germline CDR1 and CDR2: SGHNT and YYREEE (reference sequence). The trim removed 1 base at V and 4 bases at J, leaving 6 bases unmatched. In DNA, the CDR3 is TGTGCCAGCAGCTTGCAACGGGGGACAGGCTATGGCTACACCTTC. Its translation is CASSLQRGTGYGYTF.

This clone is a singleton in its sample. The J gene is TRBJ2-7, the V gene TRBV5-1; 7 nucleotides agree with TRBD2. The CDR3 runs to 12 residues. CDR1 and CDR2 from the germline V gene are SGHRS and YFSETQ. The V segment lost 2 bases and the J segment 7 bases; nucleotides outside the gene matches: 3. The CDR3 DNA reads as TGCGCCAGCAGCTTAGGGGAGGGGGAGCAGTACTTC. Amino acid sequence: CASSLGEGEQYF.

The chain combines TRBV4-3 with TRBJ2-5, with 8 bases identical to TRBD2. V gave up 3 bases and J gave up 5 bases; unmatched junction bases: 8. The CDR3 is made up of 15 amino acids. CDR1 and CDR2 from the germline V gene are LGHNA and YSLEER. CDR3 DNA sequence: TGCGCCAGCAGCCACACAGGGACTAGAGGGGAGACCCAGTACTTC. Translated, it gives CASSHTGTRGETQYF.

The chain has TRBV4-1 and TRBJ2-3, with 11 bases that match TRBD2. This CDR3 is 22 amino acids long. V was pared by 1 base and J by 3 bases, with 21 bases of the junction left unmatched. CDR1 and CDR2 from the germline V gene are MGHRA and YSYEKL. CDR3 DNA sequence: TGCGCCAGCAGCCAAGTCATGGGGACGGCTAGCGGGGGGACGGGTAGGACAGATACGCAGTATTTT. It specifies CASSQVMGTASGGTGRTDTQYF.

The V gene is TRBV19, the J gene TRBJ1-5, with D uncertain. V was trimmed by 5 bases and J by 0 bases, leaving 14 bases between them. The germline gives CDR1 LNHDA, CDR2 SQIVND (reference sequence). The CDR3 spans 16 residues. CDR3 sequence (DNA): TGTGCCAGTAGTCTCTCGGGCCGTTATAGCAATCAGCCCCAGCATTTT. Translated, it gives CASSLSGRYSNQPQHF.

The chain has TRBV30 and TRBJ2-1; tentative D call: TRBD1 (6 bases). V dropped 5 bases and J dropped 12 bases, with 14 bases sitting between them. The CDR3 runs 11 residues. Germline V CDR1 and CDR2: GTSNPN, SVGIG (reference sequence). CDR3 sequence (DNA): TGTGCCTGGGAATTAACAGGGTGGCAGTTCTTC. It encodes CAWELTGWQFF.

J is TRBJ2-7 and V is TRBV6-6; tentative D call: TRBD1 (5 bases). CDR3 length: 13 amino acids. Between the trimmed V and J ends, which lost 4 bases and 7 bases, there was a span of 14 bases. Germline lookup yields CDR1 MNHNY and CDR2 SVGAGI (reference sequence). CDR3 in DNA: TGTGCCAGCAGTTCCGATTCAGGGATTGAGCAGTACTTC. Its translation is CASSSDSGIEQYF.

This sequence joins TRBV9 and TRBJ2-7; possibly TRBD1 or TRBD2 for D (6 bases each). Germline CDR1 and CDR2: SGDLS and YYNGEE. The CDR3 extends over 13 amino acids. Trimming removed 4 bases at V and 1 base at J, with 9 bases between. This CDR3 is CASSRGGSYEQYF. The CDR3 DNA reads TGTGCCAGCAGCCGAGGGGGGTCCTACGAGCAGTACTTC.

The CDR3 sequence: CASSQNRANLYGYTF. The CDR3 DNA reads as TGCGCCAGCAGCCAAAATAGGGCGAACCTCTATGGCTACACCTTC. V is TRBV4-1 and J is TRBJ1-2; D is uncertain. V was clipped by 2 bases and J by 4 bases, with 14 bases between them. The CDR3 is 15 residues long. Germline V gives CDR1 MGHRA, CDR2 YSYEKL.